Listed below are T cell receptor beta chains from one sample, sequenced in a study of identifying expanded T cells in peripheral blood. Clones were read by immunoSEQ multiplex PCR, and TCRdb kept only the in-frame ones, dropping some. The sample includes more than 55,000 clones, around 87% of them seen just once. The sequencing sample was made of blood. These receptors all come from a person aged 18-69 years in good health. Both conserved end residues are part of each CDR3. D genes are given only for firm matches. The size field is filled for only some rows; it gives once, few, many or a size class.

abundance,j_gene,d_gene,v_gene,CDR3nt,CDR3aa
-,TRBJ2-1,-,TRBV5-4,TGTGCCAGCAGCTTGGGAATGAGCTCCTACAATGAGCAGTTCTTC,CASSLGMSSYNEQFF
-,TRBJ2-3,TRBD2,TRBV7-3,TGTGCCAGCAGCAATTTGCGGGGGGGCCGCACAGATACGCAGTATTTT,CASSNLRGGRTDTQYF
-,TRBJ2-7,-,TRBV5-4,TGTGCCAGCAGCTCTACAGGGAAGAGTCGCGAGCAGTACTTC,CASSSTGKSREQYF
-,TRBJ2-1,TRBD2,TRBV4-1,TGCGCCAGCAGCCAAGTCCAGCGGGGGGGCCGTTTGTTCTTC,CASSQVQRGGRLFF
-,TRBJ1-4,TRBD1,TRBV11-2,TGTGCCAGCAGCGCATACGGGACAGGGGATGAAAAACTGTTTTTT,CASSAYGTGDEKLFF
-,TRBJ2-2,-,TRBV7-6,TGTGCCAGCAGCTTAGCGGGTGGGGGGCGTGTGAACACCGGGGAGCTGTTTTTT,CASSLAGGGRVNTGELFF
-,TRBJ2-3,-,TRBV7-2,TGTGCCAGCAGCTTAGCGCCGGTAAACACAGATACGCAGTATTTT,CASSLAPVNTDTQYF
-,TRBJ2-5,-,TRBV15,TGTGCCACCAGCAGAGATAAAGGGGGAGTGGAGACCCAGTACTTC,CATSRDKGGVETQYF
many,TRBJ2-7,TRBD2,TRBV2,TGTGCCAGCAGTGGGGAGCGGGGGGCCAGGGAGCAGTACTTC,CASSGERGAREQYF
-,TRBJ1-3,-,TRBV7-9,TGTGCCTACCCCGGGACCTCTGGAAACACCATATATTTT,CAYPGTSGNTIYF
-,TRBJ1-6,-,TRBV15,TGTGCCACCAGCAGAGACGCGGGCGGTTCACCCCTCCACTTT,CATSRDAGGSPLHF
once,TRBJ2-1,TRBD2,TRBV9,TGTGCCAGCAGCGAAGGCGGGTTCCGGGACTACTTTTCCTACAATGAGCAGTTCTTC,CASSEGGFRDYFSYNEQFF
-,TRBJ1-1,-,TRBV5-5,TGTGCCAGCAGCTTGTCCGGGACCCTGCTCATGAACACTGAAGCTTTCTTT,CASSLSGTLLMNTEAFF
-,TRBJ2-3,TRBD2,TRBV9,TGTGCCAGCAGCCGGGGACTAGCGGGAAGCACAGATACGCAGTATTTT,CASSRGLAGSTDTQYF
-,TRBJ1-4,-,TRBV5-1,TGCGCCAGCAGCTTGTCAATGCCTAATAATGAAAAACTGTTTTTT,CASSLSMPNNEKLFF
-,TRBJ1-1,TRBD1,TRBV19,TGTGCCAGCGATCTTTCGGGGACAGGGATTTCTGAAGCTTTCTTT,CASDLSGTGISEAFF
-,TRBJ2-7,TRBD2,TRBV28,TGTGCCAGCAGTTTATCCCCGGGACTAGCGGGAATGGGGAGCTCCTACGAGCAGTACTTC,CASSLSPGLAGMGSSYEQYF
once,TRBJ2-3,TRBD2,TRBV29-1,TGCAGCGTGCTTAGCGGGAGCGTAAAGACAGATACGCAGTATTTT,CSVLSGSVKTDTQYF
once,TRBJ2-7,TRBD2,TRBV30,TGTGCCTGGAGTACTAGCGGGTTAAGGAAGCAGTACTTC,CAWSTSGLRKQYF
-,TRBJ2-5,-,TRBV5-1,TGCGCCAGTCGCCCGGGACCGCAAGGGGAGACCCAGTACTTC,CASRPGPQGETQYF
-,TRBJ2-3,-,TRBV6-6,TGTGCCAGCAGTGAGCTGGGGGCGGGTACGCAGTATTTT,CASSELGAGTQYF
-,TRBJ1-1,-,TRBV6-1,TGTGCCAGCGCTTACGGGGGAAACACTGAAGCTTTCTTT,CASAYGGNTEAFF
-,TRBJ2-7,TRBD2,TRBV5-4,TGTGCCAGCAGCTTGACTAGCGGGAGAAGTTACGAGCAGTACTTC,CASSLTSGRSYEQYF
once,TRBJ1-6,-,TRBV6-4,TGTGCCAGCAGTGACTCCGGACAGCATAATTCACCCCTCCACTTT,CASSDSGQHNSPLHF
-,TRBJ1-1,TRBD1,TRBV5-4,TGTGCCAGCAGCTCGCCGGGACAGGGTACGAACACTGAAGCTTTCTTT,CASSSPGQGTNTEAFF
-,TRBJ1-1,-,TRBV19,TGTGCCAGTACCTTTCCCGTCCAAGGAGACACTGAAGCTTTCTTT,CASTFPVQGDTEAFF
-,TRBJ2-7,-,TRBV29-1,TGCAGCGCTGAATTGGACGGCAGCTCCTACGAGCAGTACTTC,CSAELDGSSYEQYF
-,TRBJ2-3,-,TRBV7-2,TGTGCCAGCGGCTCGCGGCACACAGATACGCAGTATTTT,CASGSRHTDTQYF
-,TRBJ2-5,TRBD1,TRBV7-9,TGTGCCAGCAGACCCGGGACAGGGAAGTGGGGCCAAGAGACCCAGTACTTC,CASRPGTGKWGQETQYF